This T cell receptor (beta chain) emerged from a study of T cell repertoires in cytomegalovirus infection. For the study at large: Used in the study were CMV epitopes, some recently identified and HLA-C-restricted, others well-studied and HLA-B-restricted. TCR beta signatures that were public indicated CMV infection and matching HLA type.

Trimming removed 6 bases from V and 1 base from J, with 15 bases in between. The V gene's germline CDR1 is SEHNR and CDR2 FQNEAQ (reference sequence). There are 15 residues in the CDR3. This clonotype was detected ten times or more. Its antigen is not identified. Broader study findings: The study found HLA-C-restricted CMV-specific TCR beta clonotypes dominating the ex vivo response.

TCRdb re-derived calls from the reads in MiXCR, one entry per CDR3 protein. The table has 900,000 to 950,000 distinct CDR3 sequences, approximately 30% seen once. The input for sequencing was cultured CD8+ T cells from PBMCs, taken from culture after CMV antigen stimulation. This receptor was obtained from a human donor in good health (CMV status not recorded). Some clones in this sample may be carry-over from other donors' samples. The chain links TRBV7-9 to TRBJ2-5; maybe TRBD2 (7 bases). CDR3 residues: CASRLGGGGQETQYF. The CDR3 DNA reads as TGTGCCAGCAGACTAGGGGGGGGCGGCCAAGAGACCCAGTACTTC.